A selection of T cell receptor beta chains follows, all from one sample in a study of T cells after yellow fever vaccination. TCRdb re-derived calls from the 5' RACE reads in MiXCR, one entry per CDR3 protein. The data contain some 560,000 distinct CDR3 sequences, approximately 16% of them seen just once; the ten biggest clones take up about 18%. Sequencing was performed on PBMCs, taken about 5 days after the first yellow fever vaccination. These receptors were obtained from a man in his late teens or twenties who received the YFV17D yellow fever vaccine. CDR3s include the opening cysteine and the closing phenylalanine or tryptophan. Fields, in order: CDR3 DNA, CDR3 protein, clone size, D gene, J gene, V gene. A D gene is named only where the DNA matches it firmly. Size is stated for part of the rows, as once, few or many counts, or as a class when the clone is expanded.

TGTGCCAGCAGCCCCGGGGTGGCAGAGCAGTACTTC | CASSPGVAEQYF | . | . | TRBJ2-7 | TRBV7-6
TGCAGCGTTGAACGGGGGGGCTACAATGAGCAGTTCTTC | CSVERGGYNEQFF | . | TRBD2 | TRBJ2-1 | TRBV29-1
TGCGCCAGCAGCCGGGCAACAGGGAGTATTTCCTACGAGCAGTACTTC | CASSRATGSISYEQYF | few | . | TRBJ2-7 | TRBV4-3
TGTGCCAGCAGCTTAAATAGTGCGGGGGCGCTTCAGGAGACCCAGTACTTC | CASSLNSAGALQETQYF | few | . | TRBJ2-5 | TRBV7-8
TGTGCCAGCAGTCCTCCGGGACAGGGGATAAACACTGAAGCTTTCTTT | CASSPPGQGINTEAFF | . | TRBD1 | TRBJ1-1 | TRBV12-3/TRBV12-4
TGTGCCAGCAGTTACGTGCGGGGCACTGAAGCTTTCTTT | CASSYVRGTEAFF | . | . | TRBJ1-1 | TRBV6-5
TGTGCCAGTAGTATATCGGGGGGCGGAGAGACCCAGTACTTC | CASSISGGGETQYF | . | . | TRBJ2-5 | TRBV19
TGCAGTGCTAGTTGGGGGTCTACTTTTAATTCACCCCTCCACTTT | CSASWGSTFNSPLHF | few | . | TRBJ1-6 | TRBV20-1
TGTGCCAGCAGTTTAATTCGGGTCGCCGGGGAGCTGTTTTTT | CASSLIRVAGELFF | . | . | TRBJ2-2 | TRBV12-3/TRBV12-4
TGTGCCAGCAGTTTTGGGGGCTGGGAGACCCAGTACTTC | CASSFGGWETQYF | many | . | TRBJ2-5 | TRBV12-3/TRBV12-4
TGTGCCAGCTCCCTATCAGGGGTCGGTCGGGGTGAGCAGTTCTTC | CASSLSGVGRGEQFF | . | . | TRBJ2-1 | TRBV18
TGTGCCAGCAGTTTGCGGGGCGGGTCCAAAAACATTCAGTACTTC | CASSLRGGSKNIQYF | . | . | TRBJ2-4 | TRBV12-3/TRBV12-4
TGTGCCAGCAGTTTTTCAGGGGGGGCTGGCTACACCTTC | CASSFSGGAGYTF | . | TRBD1 | TRBJ1-2 | TRBV6-5
TGTGCCAGTAGTCAGGGGCGCGGGCCCCAGCATTTT | CASSQGRGPQHF | . | . | TRBJ1-5 | TRBV19
TGTGCCAGCAGTCGGGACCGGAACACAGATACGCAGTATTTT | CASSRDRNTDTQYF | few | . | TRBJ2-3 | TRBV6-2/TRBV6-3
TGTGCCAGCTCACCACCGTTAGCGGGAAACATTCAGTACTTC | CASSPPLAGNIQYF | . | TRBD2 | TRBJ2-4 | TRBV18
TGTGCCAGCAGCCAAGTATGGAGGCATATCCAAGAGACCCAGTACTTC | CASSQVWRHIQETQYF | . | . | TRBJ2-5 | TRBV4-2
TGTGCCACCAGCAGAGTTCAGGCGAACACCGGGGAGCTGTTTTTT | CATSRVQANTGELFF | . | . | TRBJ2-2 | TRBV15
TGCGCCACCACCCCCCATCACCCTAGCACAGATACGCAGTATTTT | CATTPHHPSTDTQYF | . | . | TRBJ2-3 | TRBV5-1
TGTGCCAGCAGAAATTGGGGCCAAGAGACCCAGTACTTC | CASRNWGQETQYF | . | . | TRBJ2-5 | TRBV12-3/TRBV12-4
TGTGCCAGCAGCTTAGTTATGGAGGCTGGCACAGATACGCAGTATTTT | CASSLVMEAGTDTQYF | medium-sized | . | TRBJ2-3 | TRBV7-9
TGTGCCAGCAGCGCCCAGGGGACAGGGGTCTATGGCTACACCTTC | CASSAQGTGVYGYTF | few | TRBD1 | TRBJ1-2 | TRBV7-9
TGCGCCAGCAGCCCAACCTTACCGACAGGCCACGAGCAGTACTTC | CASSPTLPTGHEQYF | many | . | TRBJ2-7 | TRBV4-3
TGTGCCAGCAGTTACTCGGACAGGAGTCCTTATAGCAATCAGCCCCAGCATTTT | CASSYSDRSPYSNQPQHF | . | TRBD1 | TRBJ1-5 | TRBV6-2/TRBV6-3
TGTGCCAGCAGTGCCTCCGGGTACCAAGAGACCCAGTACTTC | CASSASGYQETQYF | . | . | TRBJ2-5 | TRBV6-1
TGTGCCAGCAGCCATCTAGCGGGGGGCTTAGATACGCAGTATTTT | CASSHLAGGLDTQYF | few | TRBD2 | TRBJ2-3 | TRBV6-1
TGTGCCACCAGTGTTGCCTCAGGGGGATGGACCGGGGAGCTGTTTTTT | CATSVASGGWTGELFF | few | TRBD1 | TRBJ2-2 | TRBV24-1
TGTGCCACACAGGGGAACGAGTCAGCGGCTTTCTTT | CATQGNESAAFF | few | TRBD1 | TRBJ1-1 | TRBV10-3
TGCGCCAGCAGCTTGGGACAGAGCCCGTCTGGAAACACCATATATTTT | CASSLGQSPSGNTIYF | . | . | TRBJ1-3 | TRBV5-1
TGCGCCAGCAGCCAAGGTGGGCCAAGCGGGGGTGTCAATGAGCAGTTCTTC | CASSQGGPSGGVNEQFF | few | TRBD2 | TRBJ2-1 | TRBV4-3
TGCAGCGTTGAGGGGACAGGTAGCTCGTACTTC | CSVEGTGSSYF | . | TRBD1 | TRBJ2-7 | TRBV29-1
TGTGCCAGCAGTTACTGGACCCAGGGGGTCTACGAGCAGTACTTC | CASSYWTQGVYEQYF | few | TRBD1 | TRBJ2-7 | TRBV6-5
TGTGCCAGCAGTCGACTAGCGGCGAGCACAGATACGCAGTATTTT | CASSRLAASTDTQYF | few | TRBD2 | TRBJ2-3 | TRBV12-3/TRBV12-4
TGTGCCAGCAGTCTCCGGGACACCTACAATGAGCAGTTCTTC | CASSLRDTYNEQFF | few | . | TRBJ2-1 | TRBV6-2/TRBV6-3
TGTGCCAGCAGCCAAGTGAGCGGGGGAGCGGGGCCGTCTAGCACAGATACGCAGTATTTT | CASSQVSGGAGPSSTDTQYF | . | TRBD2 | TRBJ2-3 | TRBV4-2
TGCGCCAGCAGCTTGGATGGACAGCCTAATGAAAAACTGTTTTTT | CASSLDGQPNEKLFF | . | . | TRBJ1-4 | TRBV5-1
TGTGCCAGCAGCTTAGTGGCGGGGATAGGAGGGGATACGCAGTATTTT | CASSLVAGIGGDTQYF | . | . | TRBJ2-3 | TRBV11-1
TGCGCCAGCAGCGCGACAGGGGGGAACCAGCCCCAGCATTTT | CASSATGGNQPQHF | many | TRBD1 | TRBJ1-5 | TRBV5-1
TGTGCCAGCAGTCCTAGCGTGTCTGTTGAAGCTTTCTTT | CASSPSVSVEAFF | . | . | TRBJ1-1 | TRBV7-9
TGCAGTGCCTTTCGGGACATGGGGAAGACCCAGTACTTC | CSAFRDMGKTQYF | . | . | TRBJ2-5 | TRBV20-1
TGTGCCAGCAGTGGACATTCCGAGGGGCCCTACAATGAGCAGTTCTTC | CASSGHSEGPYNEQFF | few | . | TRBJ2-1 | TRBV25-1
TGCAGTGCTAGTGAGGGGGCAGGGGACGAGCAGTACTTC | CSASEGAGDEQYF | . | TRBD1 | TRBJ2-7 | TRBV20-1
TGTGCCAGCAGACTTAACGGGGTAAGCTCCTACGAGCAGTACTTC | CASRLNGVSSYEQYF | . | . | TRBJ2-7 | TRBV6-1
TGCGCCAGCAGCCACGTTAGTCGGGGAGGTGAGCAGTTCTTC | CASSHVSRGGEQFF | few | . | TRBJ2-1 | TRBV4-1
TGTGCCAGCAGAATTGGACATGGCGAAAAACTGTTTTTT | CASRIGHGEKLFF | few | . | TRBJ1-4 | TRBV2
TGTGCCAGCAGGGAGACAGGGGGGAACACTGAAGCTTTCTTT | CASRETGGNTEAFF | few | TRBD1 | TRBJ1-1 | TRBV12-3/TRBV12-4
TGCAGCGTTGGGCAGGGGGGTGATGGCTACACCTTC | CSVGQGGDGYTF | few | TRBD1 | TRBJ1-2 | TRBV29-1
TGTGCCAGTAGTCCCGTCCGGACACCCGTGGGCAATGAGCAGTTCTTC | CASSPVRTPVGNEQFF | few | . | TRBJ2-1 | TRBV19
TGTGCCAGCAGCCTGGCGCCTAGAGGGCAGGAGACCCAGTACTTC | CASSLAPRGQETQYF | . | . | TRBJ2-5 | TRBV7-9